The 28 T cell receptor beta chains listed next were all sequenced from one sample in a study of T cell clonotyping in hematopoietic cell transplantation. Profiling relied on immunoSEQ multiplex PCR, and the TCRdb table lists in-frame clones only, not all of them. Here the sample spans some 11,000 clones, approximately 45% being singletons. Sequencing was performed on PBMCs, taken 30 days after allogeneic stem cell transplant. The receptors come from a male patient in his fifties who had an allogeneic stem cell transplant from an unrelated donor, so the T cells may come from the graft donor. Some clones in this sample may be carry-over from other donors' samples.

This chain uses TRBV5-6 with TRBJ2-7; D not resolved. CDR1 SGHDT and CDR2 YYEEEE come from the germline V gene. V shed 4 bases and J shed 3 bases, with 11 bases lying between them. This CDR3 has 13 amino acids. CDR3 bases: TGTGCCAGCAGCCAACGACGGTACTACGAGCAGTACTTC. This translates into CASSQRRYYEQYF.

The chain links TRBV7-2 to TRBJ2-5; D tentatively reads TRBD1 or TRBD2 (5 bases each). Germline V gene lookup returns CDR1 SGHTA and CDR2 FQGNSA. V was shortened by 5 bases and J by 3 bases, with 16 bases between the two germline ends. The CDR3 covers 15 residues. CDR3 in amino acids: CASSITGTFKETQYF. CDR3 bases: TGTGCCAGCAGCATAACCGGGACCTTCAAAGAGACCCAGTACTTC.

The chain uses TRBV28 and TRBJ1-5; D remains unclear. The DNA end is a closer match to TRBJ2-3, so the J assignment may be wrong. CDR3 length: 13 amino acids. Per the germline V gene, CDR1 is MDHEN and CDR2 is SYDVKM. CDR3 coding DNA: TGTGCCAGCAGTTTATCAGGTTACCAGCCCCAGTATTTT. Protein product: CASSLSGYQPQYF.

The CDR3: CASSSLGDSGSPLHF. CDR3 DNA: TGCGCCAGCAGCTCCCTGGGGGACAGCGGTTCACCCCTCCACTTT. V usage is TRBV4-3 and J usage is TRBJ1-6; 7 bases are shared with TRBD1. Germline CDR1 is LGHNA and CDR2 is YSLEER. J gave up 9 bases and V 5 bases, and 10 bases lay outside the gene matches. The CDR3 is 15 amino acids.

The genes are TRBV25-1 and TRBJ1-1; perhaps TRBD1 as D (5 bases). Germline-derived CDR1 and CDR2 are MGHDK and SYGVNS. CDR3 length: 13 residues. Trimming took 6 bases from V and 4 from J, leaving 12 bases between them. CDR3 coding DNA: TGTGCCAGCAGGCGTTCCCAGGGCACTGAAGCTTTCTTT. This codes for CASRRSQGTEAFF.

This chain joins TRBV30 and TRBJ2-4, with TRBD1 identical over 7 bases. The CDR3 has 17 residues. J lost 2 bases, V lost 3 bases, and 13 bases had no gene match. CDR1 and CDR2 from the germline V gene are GTSNPN and SVGIG (reference sequence). This chain's CDR3 is CAWRASTGLIPKNIQYF. As DNA, the CDR3 is TGTGCCTGGAGGGCCTCGACAGGGCTTATCCCCAAAAACATTCAGTACTTC.

This clone was seen only once. The CDR3 region has the DNA TGCAGCGTTGTTTGGCAGAATTACGAGCAGTACTTC. This sequence encodes CSVVWQNYEQYF. The chain combines TRBV29-1 with TRBJ2-7; no reliable D call. V lost 4 bases and J 4 bases, leaving 11 bases between the germline ends. This CDR3 comprises 12 residues. Germline assignment: CDR1 SQVTM and CDR2 ANQGSEA.

This clone was detected a few times. The rearrangement links TRBV30 to TRBJ2-7, with unresolved D. The germline CDR1 and CDR2 sequences are GTSNPN and SVGIG (reference sequence). This CDR3 spans 12 amino acids. V lost 3 bases and J 0 bases, leaving 6 bases between the germline ends. The CDR3 is CAWRARSYEQYF. CDR3 nucleotide sequence: TGTGCCTGGAGAGCACGCTCCTACGAGCAGTACTTC.

In its sample, this clone was seen a few times. CDR3 loop: CASSLGRDNEQYF. In DNA, the CDR3 is TGTGCCAGCAGCTTGGGCCGGGACAACGAGCAGTACTTC. J is TRBJ2-7 and V is TRBV7-6, with D possibly TRBD1 on 6 matching bases. With 3 bases removed from V and 5 bases from J, the gap between germline ends came to 11 bases. CDR3 length equals 13 residues. Per the germline V gene, CDR1 is SGHVS and CDR2 is FNYEAQ. Complete variable domain (other parts from reference TRBV7-6 and TRBJ2-7): GAGVSQSPRYKVTKRGQDVALRCDPISGHVSLYWYRQALGQGPEFLTYFNYEAQQDKSGLPNDRFSAERPEGSISTLTIQRTEQRDSAMYRCASSLGRDNEQYFGPGTRLTVT.

V and J are TRBV6-5 and TRBJ1-5, with a tentative D call TRBD1 (5 bases). Trimming stripped 6 bases from V and 2 bases from J, with 14 bases between. Per germline, CDR1 MNHEY and CDR2 SVGAGI. There are 15 residues in the CDR3. CDR3 residues: CASRASSGGNQPQHF. The CDR3 DNA reads TGTGCCAGCAGAGCCTCGTCGGGGGGCAATCAGCCCCAGCATTTT.

The V call is TRBV7-9, the J call TRBJ2-7, with TRBD1 identical over 9 bases. This CDR3 comprises 15 residues. Germline CDR1 is SEHNR and CDR2 is FQNEAQ (reference sequence). V shed 5 bases, J shed 4 bases, and the junction held 9 bases outside the gene matches. The CDR3 spells CASSPTGTGFYEQYF. Written as DNA, the CDR3 is TGTGCCAGCAGCCCTACCGGGACAGGGTTTTACGAGCAGTACTTC.

The rearrangement links TRBV5-6 to TRBJ2-7; D may be TRBD1 (6 bases). This CDR3 is built from 17 residues. CDR1 SGHDT and CDR2 YYEEEE come from the germline V gene. Trimming took 0 bases from V and 2 from J, leaving 18 bases between them. The CDR3: CASSLEGVRGVTYEQYF. The CDR3 DNA follows: TGTGCCAGCAGCTTGGAGGGGGTCAGGGGCGTGACCTACGAGCAGTACTTC.

The J gene is TRBJ2-7, the V gene TRBV6-1, with 8 bases aligning to TRBD1. Germline CDR1 is MNHNS and CDR2 is SASEGT. The CDR3 totals 14 residues. The V and J ends lost 7 bases and 5 bases, in that order; junction bases with no gene match: 10. For the CDR3, the DNA is TGTGCCAGCAACCCGGACAGGGCGTGGGACGAGCAGTACTTC. Its translation: CASNPDRAWDEQYF.

Only a few counts were recorded for this clone. The J gene is TRBJ1-1, the V gene TRBV5-6; the D is unclear. The CDR3 length is 14 residues. The germline V and J ends were trimmed by 0 bases and 6 bases, with 12 bases remaining between them. Germline V CDR1 and CDR2: SGHDT, YYEEEE. The CDR3 region is CASSLVEVDSEAFF. CDR3 DNA sequence: TGTGCCAGCAGCTTGGTAGAAGTCGATTCTGAAGCTTTCTTT.

V gene TRBV29-1 combines with J gene TRBJ1-2; D call uncertain. Germline CDR1 SQVTM, CDR2 ANQGSEA. The CDR3 runs 13 residues. Trimming took off 3 bases at V and 5 bases at J, with 13 bases between the two ends. The CDR3 coding sequence is TGCAGCGTTGAGGAGGGTACCCTATATGGCTACACCTTC. Translated: CSVEEGTLYGYTF.

The chain combines TRBV7-3 with TRBJ1-1; weak D call: TRBD1 (5 bases). With 1 base removed from V and 3 bases from J, the gap between germline ends came to 9 bases. The germline V gene encodes CDR1 SGHTA and CDR2 FQGTGA. The length of the CDR3 is 14 residues. The CDR3 DNA reads as TGTGCCAGCAGCTTAAGCATGGGGGACACTGAAGCTTTCTTT. The encoded protein is CASSLSMGDTEAFF.

V is TRBV9 and J is TRBJ2-7; D might be TRBD1 (8 bases). V gave up 4 bases and J gave up 3 bases, with 17 bases separating them. Germline V gene lookup returns CDR1 SGDLS and CDR2 YYNGEE. This CDR3 has 15 residues. The CDR3 spells CASSTSGTGLYEQYF. The CDR3 DNA reads as TGTGCCAGCAGCACGAGCGGGACAGGTCTCTACGAGCAGTACTTC.

The CDR3 DNA is TGCGCCAGCAGGCAGGGACCCTACGAGCAGTACTTC. Its translation: CASRQGPYEQYF. V and J are TRBV5-1 and TRBJ2-7; possibly TRBD1 or TRBD2 for D (5 bases each). Deletions cut 5 bases from V and 2 bases from J, with 8 bases between. This CDR3 is built from 12 residues. The germline V gene encodes CDR1 SGHRS and CDR2 YFSETQ.

The chain uses TRBV9 and TRBJ2-1; 10 nucleotides align to TRBD1. Looked up from germline, CDR1 is SGDLS and CDR2 is YYNGEE. The V segment lost 0 bases and the J segment 6 bases; nucleotides outside the gene matches: 12. The CDR3 consists of 18 residues. The CDR3 region has the DNA TGTGCCAGCAGCGTAGGTGTCTGGGAGACAGGGGGCTTCAATGAGCAGTTCTTC. It encodes CASSVGVWETGGFNEQFF.

There are a few counts of this clone. V and J are TRBV30 and TRBJ1-6, with D unclear. CDR1 GTSNPN and CDR2 SVGIG come from the germline V gene (reference sequence). V shed 3 bases and J shed 9 bases, with 12 bases lying between them. CDR3 length equals 13 residues. The CDR3: CAWRDLEGSPLHF. DNA of the CDR3: TGTGCCTGGAGAGACTTAGAGGGTTCACCCCTCCACTTT.

CDR3 residues: CASSPTRGQNYGYTF. For the CDR3, the DNA is TGTGCCAGCAGCCCCACGCGGGGGCAGAACTATGGCTACACCTTC. The V gene is TRBV7-2, the J gene TRBJ1-2; the D gene is possibly TRBD1 (6 bases). The V gene's germline CDR1 is SGHTA and CDR2 FQGNSA. The CDR3 sequence is 15 residues long. V was cut by 5 bases and J by 2 bases, with 15 bases left in between.

This clone was seen a handful of times. The J gene is TRBJ1-1, the V gene TRBV30; no definite D call. Trimming removed 0 bases from V and 6 bases from J, with 5 bases in between. This CDR3 has 11 residues. CDR1 is GTSNPN, CDR2 SVGIG, per germline (reference sequence). The CDR3 nucleotides are TGTGCCTGGAGTGTATCCCCTGAAGCTTTCTTT. The encoded protein is CAWSVSPEAFF.

The chain carries TRBV30 and TRBJ2-7; D not resolved. The CDR3 is 13 residues long. CDR1 and CDR2 from the germline V gene are GTSNPN and SVGIG (reference sequence). CDR3 DNA: TGTGCGCACATGGTCACTCCCCCCTACGAGCAGTACTTC. This gives the protein CAHMVTPPYEQYF.

This chain connects TRBV30 to TRBJ1-6; D ambiguous. V dropped 0 bases and J dropped 8 bases, with 8 bases sitting between them. The CDR3 is 13 amino acids. Germline V lookup: CDR1 GTSNPN, CDR2 SVGIG (reference sequence). CDR3 sequence (DNA): TGTGCCTGGAGTGTGCAGGAGTATTCACCCCTCCACTTT. It yields the protein CAWSVQEYSPLHF.

This clone has more than one count but fewer than ten. This chain uses TRBV5-1 with TRBJ2-7; D unresolved. The CDR3 runs 14 residues. Trimming removed 1 base from V and 6 bases from J, with 14 bases in between. Germline assignment: CDR1 SGHRS and CDR2 YFSETQ. The CDR3 sequence is CASSLSLPSGEQYF. The CDR3 region has the DNA TGCGCCAGCAGCTTGAGTCTACCTTCGGGCGAGCAGTACTTC. Full variable domain (rest looked up from reference TRBV5-1 and TRBJ2-7): KAGVTQTPRYLIKTRGQQVTLSCSPISGHRSVSWYQQTPGQGLQFLFEYFSETQRNKGNFPGRFSGRQFSNSRSEMNVSTLELGDSALYLCASSLSLPSGEQYFGPGTRLTVT.

This clone was counted only a few times. The chain employs TRBV6-5 and TRBJ2-3; D call uncertain. Germline CDR1 MNHEY, CDR2 SVGAGI. This CDR3 contains 13 residues. Trimming removed 2 bases at V and 2 bases at J, with 5 bases between. The CDR3 DNA is TGTGCCAGCAGTTACGACCACACAGATACGCAGTATTTT. Protein product: CASSYDHTDTQYF.

The chain couples TRBV7-2 to TRBJ2-3; D ambiguous. Deletions cut 3 bases from V and 5 bases from J, with 9 bases between. The CDR3 totals 13 residues. Germline V lookup: CDR1 SGHTA, CDR2 FQGNSA. CDR3: CASSFDPGDTQYF. CDR3 bases: TGTGCCAGCAGCTTCGATCCGGGAGATACGCAGTATTTT.

The rearrangement joins TRBV4-3 to TRBJ2-7; the match to TRBD1 covers 10 bases. Germline-derived CDR1 and CDR2 are LGHNA and YSLEER. The CDR3 covers 16 residues. The V segment lost 5 bases and the J segment 1 base; nucleotides outside the gene matches: 8. The CDR3 sequence: CASSFSGTGESYEQYF. For the CDR3, the DNA is TGCGCCAGCAGCTTTTCCGGGACAGGGGAGTCCTACGAGCAGTACTTC.